This T cell receptor (beta chain) was retrieved from a study of technical replicates of blood from several donors. This clone was detected once. Sequencing was performed with immunoSEQ multiplex PCR; in TCRdb, only in-frame clones are kept and a portion is missing. The sample has some 83,000 clones; about 92% are singletons. The CDR3 is 14 residues long. From germline, CDR1 is LNHDA and CDR2 SQIVND (reference sequence). Trimming removed 4 bases from V and 6 bases from J, with 15 bases in between. The sample comprised T cells isolated from PBMCs. The clonotype was recovered from a human donor in good health. The chain joins TRBV19 to TRBJ1-2, with D possibly matching TRBD1 (5 bases). CDR3 protein: CASSRGEIYDGYTF. The CDR3 nucleotides read TGTGCCAGTAGTAGGGGGGAGATCTATGATGGCTACACCTTC.